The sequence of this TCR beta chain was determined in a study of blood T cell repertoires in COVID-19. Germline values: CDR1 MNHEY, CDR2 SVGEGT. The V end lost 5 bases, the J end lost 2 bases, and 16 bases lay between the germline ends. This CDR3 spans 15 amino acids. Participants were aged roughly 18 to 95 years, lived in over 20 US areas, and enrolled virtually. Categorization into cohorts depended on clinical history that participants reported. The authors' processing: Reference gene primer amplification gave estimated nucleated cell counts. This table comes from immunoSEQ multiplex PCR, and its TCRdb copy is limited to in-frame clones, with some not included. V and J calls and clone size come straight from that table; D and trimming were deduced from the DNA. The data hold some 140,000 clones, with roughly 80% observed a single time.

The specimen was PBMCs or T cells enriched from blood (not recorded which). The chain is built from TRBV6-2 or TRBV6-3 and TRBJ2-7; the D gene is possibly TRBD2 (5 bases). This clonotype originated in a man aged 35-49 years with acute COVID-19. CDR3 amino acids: CASSPRVAGPYEQYF. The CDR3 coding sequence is TGTGCCAGCAGTCCGCGGGTGGCGGGCCCCTACGAGCAGTACTTC.